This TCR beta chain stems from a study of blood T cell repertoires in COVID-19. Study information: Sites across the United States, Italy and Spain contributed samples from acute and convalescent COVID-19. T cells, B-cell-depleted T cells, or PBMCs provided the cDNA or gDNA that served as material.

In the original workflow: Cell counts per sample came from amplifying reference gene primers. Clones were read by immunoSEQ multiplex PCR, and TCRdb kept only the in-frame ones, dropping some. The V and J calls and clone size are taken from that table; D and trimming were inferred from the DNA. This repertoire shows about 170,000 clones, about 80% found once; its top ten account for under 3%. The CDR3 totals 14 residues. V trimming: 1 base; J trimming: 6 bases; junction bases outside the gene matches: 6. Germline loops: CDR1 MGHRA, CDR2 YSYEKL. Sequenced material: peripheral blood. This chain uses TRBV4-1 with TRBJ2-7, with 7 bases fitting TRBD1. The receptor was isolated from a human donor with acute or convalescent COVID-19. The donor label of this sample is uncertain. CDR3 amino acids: CASSQGGGQGEQYF. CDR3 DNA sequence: TGCGCCAGCAGCCAAGGAGGGGGCCAGGGCGAGCAGTACTTC.